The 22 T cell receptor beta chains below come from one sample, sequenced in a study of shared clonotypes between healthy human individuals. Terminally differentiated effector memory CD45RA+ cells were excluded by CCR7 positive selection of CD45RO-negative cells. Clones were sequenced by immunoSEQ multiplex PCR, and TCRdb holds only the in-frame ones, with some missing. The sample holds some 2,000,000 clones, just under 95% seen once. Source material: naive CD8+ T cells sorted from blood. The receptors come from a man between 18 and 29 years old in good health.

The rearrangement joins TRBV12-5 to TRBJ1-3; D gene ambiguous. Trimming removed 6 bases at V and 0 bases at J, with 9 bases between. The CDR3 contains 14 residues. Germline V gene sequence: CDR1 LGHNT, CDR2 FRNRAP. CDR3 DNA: TGTGCTAGTGGACCAGAGAGCTCTGGAAACACCATATATTTT. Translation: CASGPESSGNTIYF.

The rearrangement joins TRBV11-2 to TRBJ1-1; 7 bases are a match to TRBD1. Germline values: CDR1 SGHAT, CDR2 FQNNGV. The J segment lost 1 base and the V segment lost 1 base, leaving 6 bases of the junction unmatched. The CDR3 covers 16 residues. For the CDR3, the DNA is TGTGCCAGCAGCTTAGGGTGGACAGGAGAGAACACTGAAGCTTTCTTT. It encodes CASSLGWTGENTEAFF.

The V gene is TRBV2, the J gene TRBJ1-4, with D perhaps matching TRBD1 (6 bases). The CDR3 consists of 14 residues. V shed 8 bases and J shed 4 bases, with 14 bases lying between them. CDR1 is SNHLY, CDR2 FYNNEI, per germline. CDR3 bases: TGTGCCAGCTCCCACTGGGGGCTTAATGAAAAACTGTTTTTT. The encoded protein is CASSHWGLNEKLFF.

CDR3 DNA sequence: TGTGCCAGCAGCGACCCCAGGGGGGACGCCTACGAGCAGTACTTC. Translated: CASSDPRGDAYEQYF. This rearrangement joins TRBV2 to TRBJ2-7; possibly TRBD1 for D (7 bases). This CDR3 spans 15 amino acids. Trimming took off 6 bases at V and 2 bases at J, with 17 bases between the two ends. Germline V gene data show CDR1 as SNHLY and CDR2 as FYNNEI.

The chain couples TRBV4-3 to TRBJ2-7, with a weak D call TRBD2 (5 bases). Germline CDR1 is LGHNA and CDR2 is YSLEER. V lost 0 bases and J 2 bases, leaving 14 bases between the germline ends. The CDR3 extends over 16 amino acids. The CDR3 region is CASSQDPEAVPYEQYF. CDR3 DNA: TGCGCCAGCAGCCAAGACCCGGAGGCCGTTCCCTACGAGCAGTACTTC.

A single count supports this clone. The CDR3 is CASSPPRQGLLRGREKLFF. CDR3 DNA: TGTGCCAGCAGTCCACCTCGACAGGGGTTGTTAAGGGGGCGTGAAAAACTGTTTTTT. The chain carries TRBV27 and TRBJ1-4; 8 bases match TRBD1. The CDR3 is 19 amino acids. With V trimmed by 5 bases and J by 7 bases, 21 bases remained unmatched. The germline V gene encodes CDR1 MNHEY and CDR2 SMNVEV (reference sequence).

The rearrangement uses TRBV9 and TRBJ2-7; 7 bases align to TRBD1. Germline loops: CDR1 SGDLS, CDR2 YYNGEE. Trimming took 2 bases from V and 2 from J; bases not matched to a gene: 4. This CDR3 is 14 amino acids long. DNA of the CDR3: TGTGCCAGCAGCGTCGGGACAGTTGCCTACGAGCAGTACTTC. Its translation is CASSVGTVAYEQYF.

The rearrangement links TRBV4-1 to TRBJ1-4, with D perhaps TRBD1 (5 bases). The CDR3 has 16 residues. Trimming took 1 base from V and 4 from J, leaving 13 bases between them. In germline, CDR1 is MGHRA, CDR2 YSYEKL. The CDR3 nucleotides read TGCGCCAGCAGCCAAGTCCCTGACAGAAATAATGAAAAACTGTTTTTT. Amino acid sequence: CASSQVPDRNNEKLFF.

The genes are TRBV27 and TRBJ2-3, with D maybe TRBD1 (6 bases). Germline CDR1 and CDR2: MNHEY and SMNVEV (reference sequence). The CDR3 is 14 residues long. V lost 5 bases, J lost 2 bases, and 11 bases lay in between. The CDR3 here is CASSEGVYTDTQYF. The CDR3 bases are TGTGCCAGCAGTGAGGGGGTATACACAGATACGCAGTATTTT.

CDR3 sequence: CASSSGTSSQETQYF. CDR3 DNA: TGTGCCAGCAGCTCCGGGACTAGCAGCCAAGAGACCCAGTACTTC. The chain uses TRBV7-2 and TRBJ2-5; 9 bases map to TRBD2. The length of the CDR3 is 15 residues. In germline, CDR1 is SGHTA, CDR2 FQGNSA. V lost 4 bases, J lost 1 base, and 4 bases stayed unmatched.

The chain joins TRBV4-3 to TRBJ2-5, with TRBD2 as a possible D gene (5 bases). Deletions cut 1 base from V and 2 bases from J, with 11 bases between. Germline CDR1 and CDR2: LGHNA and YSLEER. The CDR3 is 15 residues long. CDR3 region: CASSQGIGVQETQYF. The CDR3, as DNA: TGCGCCAGCAGCCAAGGTATCGGGGTTCAAGAGACCCAGTACTTC.

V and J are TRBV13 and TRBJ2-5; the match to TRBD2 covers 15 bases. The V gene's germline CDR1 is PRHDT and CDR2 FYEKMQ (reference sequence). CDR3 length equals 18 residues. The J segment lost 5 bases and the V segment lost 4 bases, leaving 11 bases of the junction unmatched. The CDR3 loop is CASSSWTSGRADGETQYF. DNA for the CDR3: TGTGCCAGCAGCTCATGGACTAGCGGGAGGGCCGACGGGGAGACCCAGTACTTC.

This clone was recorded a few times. The chain's CDR3 is CAGRTGEGNQPQHF. Written as DNA, the CDR3 is TGTGCCGGACGGACAGGGGAAGGCAATCAGCCCCAGCATTTT. V and J are TRBV6-1 and TRBJ1-5, with TRBD1 identical over 9 bases. The CDR3 has 14 amino acids. V shed 11 bases and J 2 bases; nucleotides not matched to a gene: 7. CDR1 is MNHNS, CDR2 SASEGT, per germline.

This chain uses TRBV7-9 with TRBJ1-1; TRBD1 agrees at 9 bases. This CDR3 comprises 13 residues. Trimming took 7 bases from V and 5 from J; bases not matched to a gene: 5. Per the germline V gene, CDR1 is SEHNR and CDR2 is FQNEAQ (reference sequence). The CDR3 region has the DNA TGTGCCAGCAAAATCGGACAGGGGACTGAAGCTTTCTTT. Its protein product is CASKIGQGTEAFF. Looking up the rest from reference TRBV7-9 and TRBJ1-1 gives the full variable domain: DTGVSQNPRHKITKRGQNVTFRCDPISEHNRLYWYRQTLGQGPEFLTYFQNEAQLEKSRLLSDRFSAERPKGSFSTLEIQRTEQGDSAMYLCASKIGQGTEAFFGQGTRLTVV.

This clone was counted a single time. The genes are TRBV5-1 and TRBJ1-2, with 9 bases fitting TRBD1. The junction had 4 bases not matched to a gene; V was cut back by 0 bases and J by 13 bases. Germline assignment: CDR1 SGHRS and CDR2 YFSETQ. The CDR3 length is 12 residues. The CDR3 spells CASSLEGQGITF. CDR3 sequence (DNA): TGCGCCAGCAGCTTGGAAGGACAGGGGATCACCTTC.

CDR3 coding DNA: TGTGCCAGCAGCTCCCCGGACAGCTTCTACACCGGGGAGCTGTTTTTT. The encoded protein is CASSSPDSFYTGELFF. This sequence joins TRBV7-6 and TRBJ2-2; D possibly corresponds to TRBD1 (6 bases). The CDR3 spans 16 residues. Trimming pared 4 bases from V and 3 bases from J, leaving 15 bases between. Germline V lookup: CDR1 SGHVS, CDR2 FNYEAQ.

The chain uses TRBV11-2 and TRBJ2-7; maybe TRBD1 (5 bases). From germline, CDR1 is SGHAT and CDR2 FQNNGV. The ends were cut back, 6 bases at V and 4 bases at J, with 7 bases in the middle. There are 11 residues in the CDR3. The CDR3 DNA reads TGTGCCAGCAGATCAGGGTACGAGCAGTACTTC. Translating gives CASRSGYEQYF.

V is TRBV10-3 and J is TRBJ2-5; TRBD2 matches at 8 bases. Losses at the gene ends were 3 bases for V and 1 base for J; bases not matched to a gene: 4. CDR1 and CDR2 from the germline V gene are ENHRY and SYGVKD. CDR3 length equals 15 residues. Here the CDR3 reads CAISEGGGTQETQYF. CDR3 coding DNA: TGTGCCATCAGTGAAGGCGGGGGGACCCAAGAGACCCAGTACTTC.

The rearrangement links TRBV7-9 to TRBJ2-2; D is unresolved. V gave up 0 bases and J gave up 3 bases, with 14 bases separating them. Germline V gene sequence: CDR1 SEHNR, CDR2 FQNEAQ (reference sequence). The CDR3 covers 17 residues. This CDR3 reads CASSLAVYSTDTGELFF. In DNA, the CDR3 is TGTGCCAGCAGCTTAGCCGTCTACTCAACGGACACCGGGGAGCTGTTTTTT.

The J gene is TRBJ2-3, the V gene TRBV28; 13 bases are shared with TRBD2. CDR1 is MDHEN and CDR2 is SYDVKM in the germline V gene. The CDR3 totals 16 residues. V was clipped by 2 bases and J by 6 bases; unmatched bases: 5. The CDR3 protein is CASSLGTSGARDTQYF. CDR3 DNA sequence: TGTGCCAGCAGTTTAGGGACTAGCGGGGCGAGGGATACGCAGTATTTT.

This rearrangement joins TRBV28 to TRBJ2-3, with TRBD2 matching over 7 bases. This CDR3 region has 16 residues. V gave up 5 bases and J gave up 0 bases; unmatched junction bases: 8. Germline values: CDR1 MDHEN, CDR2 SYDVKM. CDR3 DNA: TGTGCCAGCAGTCTTCGACTAGCTACTAGCACAGATACGCAGTATTTT. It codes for CASSLRLATSTDTQYF.

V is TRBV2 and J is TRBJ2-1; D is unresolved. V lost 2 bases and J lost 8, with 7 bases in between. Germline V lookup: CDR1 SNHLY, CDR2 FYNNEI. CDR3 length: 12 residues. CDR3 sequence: CASSEKTDEQFF. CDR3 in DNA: TGTGCCAGCAGTGAAAAGACTGATGAGCAGTTCTTC.